This is a list of T cell receptor beta chains from one sample in a study of human T cells and chemical hapten exposure. TCRdb fed the RACE reads into MiXCR, producing one record per CDR3 protein. The sample yields around 120,000 distinct CDR3 sequences, roughly 13% seen once. The sequencing here drew on whole blood, taken in connection with sensitization to the hapten diphenylcyclopropenone (DPC). Receptors were obtained from a man aged 18 to 30 with alopecia areata. Some clones in this sample may be carry-over from other donors' samples. Each CDR3 is given with its conserved first and last residue. Fields, in order: J gene, CDR3 length, D gene, clone size, V gene, CDR3 protein, CDR3 DNA. A D gene is named only where the DNA matches it firmly. Clone size is not always given. Where it is, it says once, few, many or a class for expanded clones.

TRBJ2-5,13,TRBD1,-,TRBV2,CANMGQNQETQYF,TGTGCCAACATGGGACAGAACCAAGAGACCCAGTACTTC
TRBJ1-1,14,TRBD1,-,TRBV3-1,CASSQKTGKAEAFF,TGTGCCAGCAGCCAAAAGACAGGGAAGGCTGAAGCTTTCTTT
TRBJ2-3,14,-,few,TRBV9,CASSSLGGPDTQYF,TGTGCCAGCAGCTCCCTGGGGGGTCCAGATACGCAGTATTTT
TRBJ2-7,14,-,-,TRBV3-1,CASSQDVSSYEQYF,TGTGCCAGCAGCCAAGATGTCAGCTCCTACGAGCAGTACTTC
TRBJ1-2,14,TRBD1,-,TRBV5-4,CASSFRQGSYGYTF,TGTGCCAGCAGCTTTAGACAGGGTTCCTATGGCTACACCTTC
TRBJ2-1,13,-,-,TRBV29-1,CSISGPWDKVQFF,TGCAGCATTTCCGGACCCTGGGACAAGGTGCAGTTCTTC
TRBJ2-1,14,-,few,TRBV12-5,CASGLVSPLDEQFF,TGTGCTAGTGGTTTGGTATCCCCCCTCGATGAGCAGTTCTTC
TRBJ1-1,15,-,-,TRBV16,CASSRAQGNGGEAFF,TGTGCCAGCAGCCGAGCCCAGGGTAATGGTGGTGAAGCTTTCTTT
TRBJ2-1,11,-,-,TRBV6-2/TRBV6-3,CASNQATKQFF,TGTGCCAGCAATCAAGCCACCAAGCAGTTCTTC
TRBJ1-1,16,-,-,TRBV6-1,CASSESVRATNTEAFF,TGTGCCAGCAGTGAATCGGTTCGGGCAACCAACACTGAAGCTTTCTTT
TRBJ1-5,14,-,-,TRBV19,CASSGRDSNQPQHF,TGTGCCAGTAGTGGCCGGGACAGCAATCAGCCCCAGCATTTT
TRBJ1-4,13,-,-,TRBV28,CASSITGEEKLFF,TGTGCCAGCAGTATAACAGGAGAAGAAAAACTGTTTTTT
TRBJ2-1,15,TRBD2,-,TRBV28,CASSPVPGLAGEQFF,TGTGCCAGCAGTCCCGTCCCGGGACTAGCCGGTGAGCAGTTCTTC
TRBJ2-3,17,-,-,TRBV9,CASSGWTETPSTDTQYF,TGTGCCAGCAGCGGCTGGACGGAAACTCCTAGCACAGATACGCAGTATTTT
TRBJ2-1,14,-,-,TRBV7-2,CASRNKQGSNEQFF,TGTGCCAGCAGGAACAAGCAGGGTTCGAATGAGCAGTTCTTC
TRBJ2-5,14,-,few,TRBV12-3/TRBV12-4,CASSFGTVQETQYF,TGTGCCAGCAGTTTCGGGACGGTCCAAGAGACCCAGTACTTC
TRBJ2-5,14,-,few,TRBV11-1,CASSTDTYQETQYF,TGTGCCAGCAGCACGGACACCTACCAAGAGACCCAGTACTTC
TRBJ1-2,13,-,-,TRBV27,CASSLFPLRGYTF,TGTGCCAGCAGTTTATTCCCTCTTCGGGGCTACACCTTC
TRBJ1-4,14,TRBD1,-,TRBV27,CASASGTGEEKLFF,TGTGCCAGCGCCTCCGGGACAGGGGAAGAAAAACTGTTTTTT
TRBJ2-3,12,-,many,TRBV7-9,CASSSRPDTQYF,TGTGCCAGCAGCTCACGGCCAGATACGCAGTATTTT
TRBJ2-7,10,-,few,TRBV6-1,CASRVDEQYF,TGTGCCAGCAGGGTCGACGAGCAGTACTTC
TRBJ2-1,14,-,-,TRBV5-1,CASRRETASNEQFF,TGCGCCAGCAGACGAGAGACAGCTAGTAATGAGCAGTTCTTC
TRBJ2-5,15,TRBD1,few,TRBV25-1,CASSASGQLGETQYF,TGTGCCAGCAGTGCGTCGGGACAGCTGGGGGAGACCCAGTACTTC
TRBJ1-1,12,-,few,TRBV6-2/TRBV6-3,CASSPFFGEAFF,TGTGCCAGCAGTCCATTTTTTGGTGAAGCTTTCTTT
TRBJ1-4,16,TRBD1,-,TRBV28,CASSIVTGTGGPKLFF,TGTGCCAGCAGTATCGTTACCGGGACAGGGGGACCAAAACTGTTTTTT